This T cell receptor (beta chain) was sequenced in a study of shared clonotypes between healthy human individuals. Study results and limitations: Sharing across four donors was highest in naive CD4 (roughly 5%) and lowest in memory CD8 (around 0.4%).

There were no recent acute infections or vaccinations among the donors, who were healthy HIV-negative adults. Splitting of CD4+ cells produced CD45RA+ naive and CD45RA-negative memory subsets. On this clone itself: Its matching antigen is unknown.

CDR1 and CDR2 from the germline V gene are SGHRS and YFSETQ. This CDR3 spans 15 amino acids. V dropped 5 bases and J dropped 5 bases, with 16 bases sitting between them. The input for sorted-subset replicate PCRs was about 0.2 ug DNA, about 29,000 T cell genomes. The data were produced by immunoSEQ multiplex PCR, yet TCRdb's version contains in-frame clones alone and is incomplete. The sample holds roughly 2 million clones, roughly 95% seen once. The TCR was taken from a man aged 18 to 30 in good health. Material: naive CD4+ T cells sorted from blood. Subset specified: CD45RA+ positively selected. The chain links TRBV5-1 to TRBJ1-4; D is perhaps TRBD1 (5 bases). The CDR3 here is CASSRGDFTNEKLFF. The CDR3 DNA is TGCGCCAGCAGTCGGGGGGATTTTACCAATGAAAAACTGTTTTTT.